Following are 13 T cell receptor beta chains from one sample sequenced in a study of technical replicates of blood from several donors. Assay used: immunoSEQ multiplex PCR; TCRdb lists only in-frame clones, some missing. The sample records roughly 82,000 clones, over 80% being singletons. Sequenced sample: T cells isolated from PBMCs. Every receptor here comes from a human donor in good health.

The chain combines TRBV5-1 with TRBJ2-5; TRBD1 is a possible D gene (5 bases). Looked up from germline, CDR1 is SGHRS and CDR2 is YFSETQ. The CDR3 totals 17 residues. The V end lost 5 bases, the J end lost 1 base, and 21 bases lay between the germline ends. The CDR3 bases are TGCGCCAGCAGTATAACCTTGGGGCGGAACGCCCAAGAGACCCAGTACTTC. This encodes CASSITLGRNAQETQYF.

This clone has more than one count but fewer than ten. The rearrangement links TRBV5-1 to TRBJ1-1; D unclear. V lost 5 bases, J lost 6 bases, and 11 bases lay in between. The CDR3 runs to 12 residues. CDR1 and CDR2 from the germline V gene are SGHRS and YFSETQ. The chain's CDR3 is CASSRTDSEAFF. The CDR3 nucleotides are TGCGCCAGCAGTCGAACAGATTCTGAAGCTTTCTTT. The complete variable domain, with remaining parts taken from reference TRBV5-1 and TRBJ1-1, reads KAGVTQTPRYLIKTRGQQVTLSCSPISGHRSVSWYQQTPGQGLQFLFEYFSETQRNKGNFPGRFSGRQFSNSRSEMNVSTLELGDSALYLCASSRTDSEAFFGQGTRLTVV.

The CDR3 here is CASSHETTGVGILDTQYF. CDR3 nucleotides: TGTGCCAGCAGCCATGAAACTACAGGGGTGGGCATATTGGATACGCAGTATTTT. The J gene is TRBJ2-3, the V gene TRBV7-6; TRBD1 aligns across 7 bases. This CDR3 has 18 residues. J gave up 6 bases and V 5 bases, and 20 bases lay outside the gene matches. The V gene's germline CDR1 is SGHVS and CDR2 FNYEAQ.

The chain links TRBV6-5 to TRBJ1-1; 10 bases map to TRBD1. The trim removed 4 bases at V and 8 bases at J, leaving 1 base unmatched. CDR3 length equals 12 residues. Per germline, CDR1 MNHEY and CDR2 SVGAGI. The CDR3 here is CASSWTGGEAFF. The CDR3 DNA follows: TGTGCCAGCAGTTGGACAGGGGGGGAAGCTTTCTTT.

A few counts support this clone. The chain couples TRBV9 to TRBJ2-2; 9 bases fit TRBD2. The CDR3 runs to 16 residues. Per germline, CDR1 SGDLS and CDR2 YYNGEE. Trimming cost V 3 bases and J 5 bases; bases outside gene matches: 8. In DNA form, the CDR3 reads TGTGCCAGCAGCGAACCAGCGGGAGGTCTAACCGGGGAGCTGTTTTTT. It encodes CASSEPAGGLTGELFF.

The gene calls are TRBV7-8 and TRBJ2-3, with a weak D call TRBD1 (6 bases). This CDR3 comprises 16 residues. The V end was cut by 1 base, the J end by 4 bases, with 15 bases between. The germline V gene has CDR1 SGHVS and CDR2 FQNEAQ. The CDR3 DNA reads as TGTGCCAGCAGCTTAGTGGGCAGGGGAAGTTCAGATACGCAGTATTTT. Translated, it gives CASSLVGRGSSDTQYF.

In its sample, this clone was seen once. The chain combines TRBV29-1 with TRBJ2-5, with D possibly matching TRBD2 (5 bases). This CDR3 region has 12 residues. Germline V gene sequence: CDR1 SQVTM, CDR2 ANQGSEA. Trimming removed 7 bases from V and 14 bases from J, with 23 bases in between. CDR3 protein: CSATLVSSASYF. CDR3 sequence (DNA): TGCAGCGCCACGCTGGTAAGTAGCGCAAGCTACTTC.

In its sample, this clone was seen once. V gene TRBV5-1 combines with J gene TRBJ2-7; 10 bases are a match to TRBD1. Germline CDR1 reads SGHRS; CDR2 reads YFSETQ. V was clipped by 5 bases and J by 2 bases; unmatched bases: 4. There are 14 residues in the CDR3. The CDR3 DNA reads TGCGCCAGCAGATCCGGGACAGGGGCCTACGAGCAGTACTTC. This sequence encodes CASRSGTGAYEQYF. Supplemented by reference TRBV5-1 and TRBJ2-7, the full variable domain reads KAGVTQTPRYLIKTRGQQVTLSCSPISGHRSVSWYQQTPGQGLQFLFEYFSETQRNKGNFPGRFSGRQFSNSRSEMNVSTLELGDSALYLCASRSGTGAYEQYFGPGTRLTVT.

V and J are TRBV19 and TRBJ2-7, with D perhaps matching TRBD2 (5 bases). The CDR3 consists of 14 residues. Trimming stripped 5 bases from V and 4 bases from J, with 15 bases between. Germline lookup yields CDR1 LNHDA and CDR2 SQIVND (reference sequence). In DNA form, the CDR3 reads TGTGCCAGTAGTTTACAGACTAAGGAATACGAGCAGTACTTC. Amino acid sequence: CASSLQTKEYEQYF.

The V gene is TRBV6-5, the J gene TRBJ2-1; 10 nucleotides agree with TRBD1. The germline V gene has CDR1 MNHEY and CDR2 SVGAGI. The CDR3 contains 14 residues. Trimming removed 6 bases from V and 9 bases from J; junction bases left unmatched: 8. As DNA, the CDR3 is TGTGCCAGCAGAGTCGGGACAGGGGTGGGTGAGCAGTTCTTC. Its translation: CASRVGTGVGEQFF.

The rearrangement links TRBV5-1 to TRBJ2-7; TRBD1 agrees at 8 bases. The V gene's germline CDR1 is SGHRS and CDR2 YFSETQ. The CDR3 consists of 14 residues. Trimming at V came to 0 bases and at J to 3 bases, leaving 2 bases not matched to a gene. CDR3 bases: TGCGCCAGCAGCTTGGCTGACAGGGGCTACGAGCAGTACTTC. Protein: CASSLADRGYEQYF.

V usage is TRBV4-1 and J usage is TRBJ2-7; 8 bases are a match to TRBD1. The J segment lost 3 bases and the V segment lost 1 base, leaving 11 bases of the junction unmatched. CDR3 length: 17 amino acids. CDR1 and CDR2 from the germline V gene are MGHRA and YSYEKL. As DNA, the CDR3 is TGCGCCAGCAGCCAAGGACAGGGGCCCCTGGTTGACTACGAGCAGTACTTC. Amino acids: CASSQGQGPLVDYEQYF.

J is TRBJ1-1 and V is TRBV6-5, with unresolved D. Trimming took 2 bases from V and 0 from J, leaving 10 bases between them. This CDR3 has 15 residues. Germline V CDR1 and CDR2: MNHEY, SVGAGI. CDR3 sequence (DNA): TGTGCCAGCAGTTACCGAGGAAAGTTGAACACTGAAGCTTTCTTT. It encodes CASSYRGKLNTEAFF.